These 16 T cell receptor beta chains were sequenced from one sample in a study of blood T cell repertoires in COVID-19 (dated by TCRdb to the early 2020s). The method behind the library was the immunoSEQ multiplex PCR assay. Held by TCRdb, this immuneACCESS table contains in-frame sequences only and omits some clones. Under half of the omission traces to an unresolved V gene where checked; the cause of the rest is unknown. A total of around 78,000 clones appear in this sample, 88% of them only once. Together, the top ten hold under 55% of the sample. The sequenced sample consisted of peripheral blood. Source of these receptors: a human donor in a cohort sampled during active COVID-19.

The chain employs TRBV7-2 and TRBJ1-1; D gene ambiguous. V lost 4 bases and J lost 4, with 10 bases in between. The length of the CDR3 is 13 residues. Per germline, CDR1 SGHTA and CDR2 FQGNSA. The CDR3 here is CASSSLVSTEAFF. The CDR3 bases are TGTGCCAGCAGCTCCCTTGTATCCACTGAAGCTTTCTTT.

The CDR3 protein is CASSTIQGVDYGYTF. For the CDR3, the DNA is TGTGCCAGTAGTACCATACAGGGGGTGGACTATGGCTACACCTTC. The V call is TRBV19, the J call TRBJ1-2; 8 bases are shared with TRBD1. Germline CDR1 and CDR2: LNHDA and SQIVND (reference sequence). The CDR3 covers 15 residues. V lost 4 bases, J lost 3 bases, and 7 bases stayed unmatched.

The chain carries TRBV7-2 and TRBJ1-4, with a weak D call TRBD1 (5 bases). The germline CDR1 and CDR2 sequences are SGHTA and FQGNSA. The CDR3 length is 14 residues. V was clipped by 5 bases and J by 5 bases, with 12 bases between them. The CDR3 spells CASSERTLNEKLFF. CDR3 DNA: TGTGCCAGCAGCGAGAGGACATTAAATGAAAAACTGTTTTTT. Combining the CDR3 with reference TRBV7-2 and TRBJ1-4 gives the whole variable domain GAGVSQSPSNKVTEKGKDVELRCDPISGHTALYWYRQSLGQGLEFLIYFQGNSAPDKSGLPSDRFSAERTGGSVSTLTIQRTQQEDSAVYLCASSERTLNEKLFFGSGTQLSVL.

The rearrangement uses TRBV7-2 and TRBJ2-7, with TRBD1 identical over 9 bases. The CDR3 is 13 residues long. V shed 1 base, J shed 11 bases, and the junction held 6 bases outside the gene matches. In germline, CDR1 is SGHTA, CDR2 FQGNSA. CDR3 bases: TGTGCCAGCAGCTTAGGAGGGACAGGGAGCGAGTACTTC. Protein: CASSLGGTGSEYF.

V usage is TRBV9 and J usage is TRBJ1-1; 9 bases map to TRBD1. The V and J ends lost 4 bases and 6 bases, in that order; junction bases with no gene match: 10. This CDR3 has 15 amino acids. Per the germline V gene, CDR1 is SGDLS and CDR2 is YYNGEE. The DNA of the CDR3 is TGTGCCAGCAGCCCGTGGGGACAGGGACTCGCTGAAGCTTTCTTT. Protein: CASSPWGQGLAEAFF.

The chain couples TRBV24-1 to TRBJ2-1, with 10 bases lining up with TRBD1. The CDR3 is 16 amino acids. Germline lookup yields CDR1 KGHDR and CDR2 SFDVKD. With 4 bases clipped from V and 1 base from J, the junction kept 3 bases outside the gene matches. This chain's CDR3 is CATSDDRGQSYNEQFF. DNA of the CDR3: TGTGCCACCAGTGACGACAGGGGGCAATCCTACAATGAGCAGTTCTTC.

This clone was observed a single time. The rearrangement uses TRBV24-1 and TRBJ1-2; possibly TRBD1 for D (6 bases). Per germline, CDR1 KGHDR and CDR2 SFDVKD. The germline V and J ends were trimmed by 5 bases and 7 bases, with 13 bases remaining between them. The CDR3 loop spans 13 amino acids. The CDR3 reads CATSGAGVVGYTF. For the CDR3, the DNA is TGTGCCACCAGTGGGGCAGGGGTGGTTGGCTACACCTTC.

This chain links TRBV7-3 with TRBJ2-3, with a possible D match to TRBD2 (7 bases). In germline, CDR1 is SGHTA, CDR2 FQGTGA. Trimming took off 6 bases at V and 4 bases at J, with 14 bases between the two ends. The CDR3 is 14 residues long. CDR3 in DNA: TGTGCCAGCAGTAAGGGGGGGTCCCCAGATACGCAGTATTTT. Translating it yields CASSKGGSPDTQYF.

The chain links TRBV18 to TRBJ2-1; 9 nucleotides line up with TRBD2. Germline-derived CDR1 and CDR2 are KGHSH and LQKENI. The CDR3 has 17 amino acids. V was pared by 2 bases and J by 7 bases, with 12 bases of the junction left unmatched. This CDR3 reads CASSPSASGAGENEQFF. For the CDR3, the DNA is TGTGCCAGCTCACCATCGGCTAGCGGGGCCGGGGAAAATGAGCAGTTCTTC.

The CDR3 DNA reads TGCAGCGTTGAGAGTCTAGCGGGAGGGTATGAGCAGTTCTTC. Protein product: CSVESLAGGYEQFF. J is TRBJ2-1 and V is TRBV29-1; 12 bases are shared with TRBD2. CDR1 SQVTM and CDR2 ANQGSEA come from the germline V gene. V shed 3 bases and J 8 bases; nucleotides not matched to a gene: 5. CDR3 size: 14 residues.

This clone was detected a few times. The junction departs from germline at one end; a sequencing error may be responsible. CDR3 coding DNA: TGTGCTAGCAGCAAGTCAAGCGGGAGGGCCGGGTCTGAGCAGTTCTTC. Amino acids: CASSKSSGRAGSEQFF. This chain links TRBV7-7 with TRBJ2-1; 10 nucleotides line up with TRBD2. The CDR3 totals 16 residues. Germline V lookup: CDR1 SSHAT, CDR2 FNYEAQ (reference sequence).

The rearrangement uses TRBV18 and TRBJ2-7; TRBD2 aligns across 12 bases. Germline trimming cut 3 bases from V and 5 bases from J; bases unmatched to any gene: 2. The CDR3 covers 14 residues. Per the germline V gene, CDR1 is KGHSH and CDR2 is LQKENI. CDR3 in DNA: TGTGCCAGCTCACCGACTAGCGGGAGAGACGAGCAGTACTTC. Protein sequence: CASSPTSGRDEQYF. The complete variable domain, with remaining parts taken from reference TRBV18 and TRBJ2-7, reads NAGVMQNPRHLVRRRGQEARLRCSPMKGHSHVYWYRQLPEEGLKFMVYLQKENIIDESGMPKERFSAEFPKEGPSILRIQQVVRGDSAAYFCASSPTSGRDEQYFGPGTRLTVT.

The chain employs TRBV28 and TRBJ2-5; TRBD2 matches at 7 bases. J was trimmed by 3 bases and V by 2 bases; bases with no gene match: 6. Germline values: CDR1 MDHEN, CDR2 SYDVKM. The CDR3 consists of 15 residues. CDR3 sequence (DNA): TGTGCCAGCAGTTTACGACCTCTAGCGGAAGAGACCCAGTACTTC. Translation gives CASSLRPLAEETQYF.

This rearrangement joins TRBV7-8 to TRBJ2-7, with TRBD1 as a possible D gene (6 bases). Looked up from germline, CDR1 is SGHVS and CDR2 is FQNEAQ. V was shortened by 0 bases and J by 5 bases, with 17 bases between the two germline ends. The length of the CDR3 is 16 residues. This chain's CDR3 is CASSLASGTIDNEQYF. The CDR3 DNA follows: TGTGCCAGCAGCTTAGCCTCCGGGACAATCGATAACGAGCAGTACTTC.

The J gene is TRBJ2-5, the V gene TRBV7-2; 14 nucleotides agree with TRBD2. The V and J ends lost 5 bases and 6 bases, in that order; junction bases with no gene match: 8. Germline CDR1 and CDR2: SGHTA and FQGNSA. The CDR3 is made up of 16 amino acids. The CDR3 DNA sequence: TGTGCCAGCAGCGGGACTAGCGGGAGTGTAATTAAGACCCAGTACTTC. Translated: CASSGTSGSVIKTQYF.

The rearrangement joins TRBV4-2 to TRBJ2-2; TRBD1 agrees at 11 bases. Germline trimming cut 3 bases from V and 3 bases from J; bases unmatched to any gene: 3. The length of the CDR3 is 16 residues. Germline-derived CDR1 and CDR2 are LGHNA and YNFKEQ. CDR3 in amino acids: CASSHGQGAYTGELFF. DNA for the CDR3: TGTGCCAGCAGCCACGGACAGGGGGCGTACACCGGGGAGCTGTTTTTT.